This TCR beta chain was recovered during a study of response to subunit inactivated influenza vaccine. This CDR3 spans 14 amino acids. Germline V gene data show CDR1 as SGHTA and CDR2 as FQGTGA. With V trimmed by 5 bases and J by 5 bases, 4 bases remained unmatched. TCRdb processed the RT-PCR reads anew with MiXCR; each CDR3 protein has one entry. In the table there are 650,000 or so distinct CDR3 sequences, 12% to 15% of which are singletons. The specimen was PBMCs from blood, collected 14 to 15 days before vaccination. V gene TRBV7-3 combines with J gene TRBJ2-3; 10 positions agree with TRBD1. The clonotype originates from a man aged 45 to 65 who received an inactivated influenza vaccine. CDR3 amino acids: CASSTTGGRDTQYF. In nucleotides, the CDR3 is TGTGCCAGCAGCACGACAGGGGGCAGAGATACGCAGTATTTT. Complete variable domain (other parts from reference TRBV7-3 and TRBJ2-3): GAGVSQTPSNKVTEKGKYVELRCDPISGHTALYWYRQSLGQGPEFLIYFQGTGAADDSGLPNDRFFAVRPEGSVSTLKIQRTERGDSAVYLCASSTTGGRDTQYFGPGTRLTVL.